The TCR beta chain described here comes from a study of T cells in Graves' hyperthyroidism and ophthalmopathy. The CDR3 runs 14 residues. V lost 8 bases, J lost 3 bases, and 16 bases lay in between. TCR beta CDR3 sequences were amplified from RNA transcripts. The HTBI primer set served for first-round RT-PCR of the TCR CDR3. MiXCR was run by TCRdb on the multiplex PCR reads, yielding one entry per CDR3 protein. The table lists approximately 380,000 distinct CDR3 sequences, about 18% of them singletons. Ten or more counts support this clonotype. Its specificity is not known. Study-wide points: Within blood appeared most thyroid clonotypes that had expanded above 0.001.

Each diagnosis drew on symptoms, thyroxine, TRAb, thyroid ultrasound and orbital computed tomography findings. The TCR sequence derives from a young woman with Graves' hyperthyroidism. The sequencing input was blood. The rearrangement uses TRBV12-3 or TRBV12-4 and TRBJ1-2; D remains ambiguous. Here the CDR3 reads CASSMRRYYYGYTF. In nucleotides, the CDR3 is TGTGCCAGCTCCATGAGGCGGTATTACTATGGCTACACCTTC.